Listed below are T cell receptor beta chains from one sample, sequenced in a study of shared clonotypes between healthy human individuals. Clones were read by immunoSEQ multiplex PCR, and TCRdb kept only the in-frame ones, dropping some. This table holds around 370,000 clones, 96% found once. The sequencing input was memory CD8+ T cells sorted from blood. The receptors derive from a man under 40 in good health. The conserved cysteine and the conserved F or W are not part of the CDR3 here.

TRBV11-2	ASSFAGGPNEQF
TRBV6-5	ASSYRRSSTDTQY
TRBV7-9	ASSSGPLSRDIAKNIQY
TRBV20-1	SASRSYEQY
TRBV5-1	ASSTSNEQF
TRBV28	ASRDRGREQY
TRBV6-1	ASSDRDSRATQY
TRBV28	ASSLFTSIGIMGYEQY
TRBV27	ASSITGTSREQY
TRBV5-1	ASSFARLAGTGELF
TRBV6-5	ASSYGLSSYNEQF
TRBV6-5	ASSYNYGYT
TRBV5-1	ASKGGASTDTQY
TRBV6-9	ASIGTGFYNEQF
TRBV9	ASSPPGTGGYEKLF
TRBV19	ASSSRGNEQF
TRBV10-3	AISGAGNTGELF
TRBV18	ASSRSGLYQETQY
TRBV28	ASTRLSEAF
TRBV10-3	ATGTGGVNTIY
TRBV28	ASSLSRQGTQPQH
TRBV11-2	ASSLVVVSPYTEAF
TRBV7-6	ASSKGLAGALGTQY
TRBV6-5	ASSYLTDTGGGELF
TRBV5-1	ASRLPDRRETQY